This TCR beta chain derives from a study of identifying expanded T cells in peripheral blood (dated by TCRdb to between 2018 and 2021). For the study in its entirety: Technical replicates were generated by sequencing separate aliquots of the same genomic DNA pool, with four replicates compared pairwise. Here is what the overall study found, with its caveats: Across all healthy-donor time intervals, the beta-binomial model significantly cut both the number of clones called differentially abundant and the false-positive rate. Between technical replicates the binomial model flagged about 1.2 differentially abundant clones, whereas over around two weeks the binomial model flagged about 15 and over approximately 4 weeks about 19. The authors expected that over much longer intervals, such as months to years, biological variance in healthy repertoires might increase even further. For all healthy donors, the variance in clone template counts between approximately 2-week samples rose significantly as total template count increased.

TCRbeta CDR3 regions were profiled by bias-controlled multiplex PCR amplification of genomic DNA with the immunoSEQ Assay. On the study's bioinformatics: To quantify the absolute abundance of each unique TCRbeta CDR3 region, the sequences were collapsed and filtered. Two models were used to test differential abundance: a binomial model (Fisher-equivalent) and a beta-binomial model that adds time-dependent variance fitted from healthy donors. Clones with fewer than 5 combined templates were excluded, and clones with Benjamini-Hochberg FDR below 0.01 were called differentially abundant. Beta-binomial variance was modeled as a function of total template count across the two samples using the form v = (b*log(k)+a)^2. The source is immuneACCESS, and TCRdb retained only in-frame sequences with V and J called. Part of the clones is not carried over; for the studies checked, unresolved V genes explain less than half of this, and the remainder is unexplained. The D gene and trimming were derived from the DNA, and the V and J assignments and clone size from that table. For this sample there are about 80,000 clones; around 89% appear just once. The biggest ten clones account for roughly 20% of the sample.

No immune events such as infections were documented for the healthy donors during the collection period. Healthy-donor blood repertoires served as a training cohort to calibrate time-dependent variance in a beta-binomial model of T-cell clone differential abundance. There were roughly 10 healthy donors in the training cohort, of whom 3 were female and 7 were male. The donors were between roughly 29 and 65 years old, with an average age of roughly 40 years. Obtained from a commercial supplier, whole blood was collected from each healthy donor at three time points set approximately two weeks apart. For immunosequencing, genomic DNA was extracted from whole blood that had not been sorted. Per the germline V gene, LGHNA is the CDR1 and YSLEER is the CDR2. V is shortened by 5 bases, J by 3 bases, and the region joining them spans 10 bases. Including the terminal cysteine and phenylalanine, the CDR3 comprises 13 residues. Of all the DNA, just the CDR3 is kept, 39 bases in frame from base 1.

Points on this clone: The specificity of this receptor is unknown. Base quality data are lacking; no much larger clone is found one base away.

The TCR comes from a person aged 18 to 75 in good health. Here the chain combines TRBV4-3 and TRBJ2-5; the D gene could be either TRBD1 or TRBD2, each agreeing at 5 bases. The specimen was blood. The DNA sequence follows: TGCGCCAGCAGCTCAGGGACGGAAGAGACCCAGTACTTC. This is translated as CASSSGTEETQYF.